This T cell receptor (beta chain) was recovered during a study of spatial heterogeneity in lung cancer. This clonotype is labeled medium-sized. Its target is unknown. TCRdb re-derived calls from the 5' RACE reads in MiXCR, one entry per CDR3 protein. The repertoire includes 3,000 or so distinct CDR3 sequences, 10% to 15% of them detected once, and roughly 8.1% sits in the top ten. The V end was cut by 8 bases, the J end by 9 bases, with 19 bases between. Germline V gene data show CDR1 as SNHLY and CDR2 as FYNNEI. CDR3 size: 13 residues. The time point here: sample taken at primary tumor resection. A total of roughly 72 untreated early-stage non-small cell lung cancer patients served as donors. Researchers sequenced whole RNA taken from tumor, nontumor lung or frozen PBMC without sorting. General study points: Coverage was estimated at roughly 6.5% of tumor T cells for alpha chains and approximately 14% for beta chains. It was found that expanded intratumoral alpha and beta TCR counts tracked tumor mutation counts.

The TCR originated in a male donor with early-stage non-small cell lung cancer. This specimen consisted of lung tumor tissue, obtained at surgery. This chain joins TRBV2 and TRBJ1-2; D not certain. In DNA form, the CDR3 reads TGTGCCAGCGAGGTCTACGCACAGACAAGCTACACCTTC. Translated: CASEVYAQTSYTF. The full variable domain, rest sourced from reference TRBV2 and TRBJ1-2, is EPEVTQTPSHQVTQMGQEVILRCVPISNHLYFYWYRQILGQKVEFLVSFYNNEISEKSEIFDDQFSVERPDGSNFTLKIRSTKLEDSAMYFCASEVYAQTSYTFGSGTRLTVV.